This TCR beta chain was sequenced in a study of shared clonotypes between healthy human individuals. Study findings and constraints: Naive subsets, compared against memory subsets, generally had larger estimated richness values.

A word on this clone: The antigen is undetermined. Mismatch with germline at one junction end may stem from a read error.

Profiled with immunoSEQ multiplex PCR; TCRdb holds only in-frame clones, not every one. Of about 380,000 clones in the sample, just over 95% are singletons; the top ten hold less than 0.35%. This CDR3 spans 12 amino acids. Germline CDR1 and CDR2: SGHRS and YFSETQ. This rearrangement joins TRBV5-1 to TRBJ2-7, with TRBD2 identical over 8 bases. The source material was memory CD8+ T cells sorted from blood. Described subset: CD45RO+ cells pooled with CCR7-negative TemRA cells. This sequence was found in a man aged 25 to 45 in good health. The CDR3 DNA sequence: TGCGCCAGCAGCTCGAACCAGCGGGAGAAATCCTTC. Translated: CASSSNQREKSF. Using reference TRBV5-1 and TRBJ2-7 for the parts outside the CDR3, the full variable domain is KAGVTQTPRYLIKTRGQQVTLSCSPISGHRSVSWYQQTPGQGLQFLFEYFSETQRNKGNFPGRFSGRQFSNSRSEMNVSTLELGDSALYLCASSSNQREKSFGPGTRLTVT.